The clone carrying this T cell receptor beta chain was observed a handful of times. CDR1 is KGHSH, CDR2 LQKENI, per germline. J gave up 4 bases and V 6 bases, and 9 bases lay outside the gene matches. The CDR3 runs 15 residues. The data were produced by immunoSEQ multiplex PCR, yet TCRdb's version contains in-frame clones alone and is incomplete. This table has approximately 130,000 clones, 60% to 85% appearing once. The data were taken from a study of blood T cell repertoires in COVID-19. Study-wide background: Spain, Italy and the United States supplied samples that represented acute and convalescent COVID-19. From T cells, B-cell-depleted T cells, or PBMCs came the material, which was cDNA or gDNA.

Sequenced material: peripheral blood. This receptor was taken from a man older than 75 with acute or convalescent COVID-19. The rearrangement uses TRBV18 and TRBJ1-1; 9 positions agree with TRBD1. CDR3 residues: CASSQQGAGVTEAFF. The CDR3 coding sequence is TGTGCCAGCTCGCAACAGGGGGCCGGGGTCACTGAAGCTTTCTTT.